Following are 17 T cell receptor beta chains from one sample sequenced in a study of blood T cell repertoires in COVID-19 (TCRdb year 2020). Library prep was done by the immunoSEQ multiplex PCR assay. As stored in TCRdb, this immuneACCESS dataset retains in-frame rearrangements with V and J assigned. A fraction of the clones does not appear; measured against another copy, unresolved V genes explain less than half of the discrepancy, and the remainder lacks a known reason. This sample is represented by 370,000 or so clones; about 90% of them were singletons. The ten largest account for 1.3% of the sample. Sequenced material: PBMCs or T cells enriched from blood (not recorded which). The receptor source for this set is a man younger than 45 who had recovered from COVID-19.

The gene calls are TRBV24-1 and TRBJ1-1; no reliable D call. V was clipped by 0 bases and J by 10 bases, with 8 bases between them. The CDR3 extends over 12 amino acids. The germline CDR1 and CDR2 sequences are KGHDR and SFDVKD. CDR3 DNA sequence: TGTGCCACCAGTGATTTGTTCGGGAGAGCTTTCTTT. This codes for CATSDLFGRAFF.

This chain links TRBV6-6 with TRBJ1-2; 7 nucleotides align to TRBD1. Germline CDR1 reads MNHNY; CDR2 reads SVGAGI (reference sequence). V dropped 7 bases and J dropped 4; count of bases not matched to a gene: 9. This CDR3 contains 14 residues. The CDR3 reads CASTQGSGGYGYTF. CDR3 nucleotide sequence: TGTGCCAGCACCCAAGGGTCAGGGGGCTATGGCTACACCTTC.

The chain couples TRBV4-2 to TRBJ1-3; a possible D gene is TRBD1 (6 bases). The CDR3 covers 15 residues. Trimming took off 1 base at V and 1 base at J, with 8 bases between the two ends. The germline CDR1 and CDR2 sequences are LGHNA and YNFKEQ. CDR3 DNA sequence: TGTGCCAGCAGCCAAGTGGGGGCGTCTGGAAACACCATATATTTT. This codes for CASSQVGASGNTIYF.

The sample holds one count of this clone. The chain couples TRBV7-8 to TRBJ1-2; 7 bases agree with TRBD1. V shed 4 bases and J 8 bases; nucleotides not matched to a gene: 10. CDR3 length: 14 amino acids. Germline loops: CDR1 SGHVS, CDR2 FQNEAQ. CDR3 DNA sequence: TGTGCCAGCAGCTCCCTTGAGGGGGCAGGGGGCTACACCTTC. Its protein is CASSSLEGAGGYTF.

This sequence joins TRBV6-5 and TRBJ2-7; 9 nucleotides line up with TRBD1. Germline CDR1 reads MNHEY; CDR2 reads SVGAGI. CDR3 length: 13 amino acids. V trimming: 5 bases; J trimming: 12 bases; junction bases outside the gene matches: 11. The CDR3 sequence is CASSPRTGEVRYF. The CDR3 DNA follows: TGTGCCAGCAGTCCAAGGACAGGGGAGGTGCGGTACTTC.

The gene calls are TRBV19 and TRBJ2-3; TRBD1 matches 9 bases. Germline V lookup: CDR1 LNHDA, CDR2 SQIVND (reference sequence). After removal of 3 bases from V and 0 bases from J, the junction contained 4 bases not matched to a gene. This CDR3 region has 16 residues. The CDR3 here is CASSISGQGSTDTQYF. CDR3 in DNA: TGTGCCAGTAGTATTTCCGGACAGGGGAGCACAGATACGCAGTATTTT.

J is TRBJ1-2 and V is TRBV5-1; D is unclear. CDR3 length equals 12 residues. In germline, CDR1 is SGHRS, CDR2 YFSETQ. The V end lost 2 bases, the J end lost 6 bases, and 8 bases lay between the germline ends. In DNA, the CDR3 is TGCGCCAGCAGCTTCATCGGGGATGGCTACACCTTC. Translated, it gives CASSFIGDGYTF. The variable domain in full, with the rest retrieved from reference TRBV5-1 and TRBJ1-2, is KAGVTQTPRYLIKTRGQQVTLSCSPISGHRSVSWYQQTPGQGLQFLFEYFSETQRNKGNFPGRFSGRQFSNSRSEMNVSTLELGDSALYLCASSFIGDGYTFGSGTRLTVV.

This chain links TRBV4-2 with TRBJ1-2, with 7 bases aligning to TRBD1. Germline CDR1 reads LGHNA; CDR2 reads YNFKEQ. With V trimmed by 3 bases and J by 4 bases, 8 bases remained unmatched. This CDR3 is built from 15 residues. The CDR3 coding sequence is TGTGCCAGCAGCCATCCTGACACAGGGGTCTATGGCTACACCTTC. Its protein product is CASSHPDTGVYGYTF.

Points on this clone: The sample carries other DNA sequences with the same CDR3. J is TRBJ1-5 and V is TRBV7-2; 7 bases are a match to TRBD1. Germline CDR1 is SGHTA and CDR2 is FQGNSA. V shed 6 bases and J 2 bases; nucleotides not matched to a gene: 4. The CDR3 is 14 residues long. The CDR3 loop is CASSPGQGNQPQHF. CDR3 nucleotides: TGTGCCAGCAGTCCAGGACAGGGCAATCAGCCCCAGCATTTT.

The V and J genes are TRBV15 and TRBJ1-6, with D perhaps matching TRBD1 (5 bases). The germline gives CDR1 LNHNV, CDR2 YYDKDF (reference sequence). V gave up 0 bases and J gave up 1 base, with 13 bases separating them. This CDR3 is 18 amino acids long. CDR3 residues: CATSRDSGWRSYNSPLHF. Written as DNA, the CDR3 is TGTGCCACCAGCAGAGATTCAGGGTGGCGATCCTATAATTCACCCCTCCACTTT.

The V call is TRBV19, the J call TRBJ1-4; D is unclear. The CDR3 has 13 amino acids. Per the germline V gene, CDR1 is LNHDA and CDR2 is SQIVND (reference sequence). V gave up 8 bases and J gave up 4 bases, with 11 bases separating them. CDR3 loop: CASEDGGNEKLFF. For the CDR3, the DNA is TGTGCCAGTGAAGACGGAGGTAATGAAAAACTGTTTTTT.

V and J are TRBV5-1 and TRBJ1-5; no definite D call. V shed 0 bases and J shed 4 bases, with 5 bases lying between them. CDR1 and CDR2 from the germline V gene are SGHRS and YFSETQ. This CDR3 region has 13 residues. The CDR3 DNA sequence: TGCGCCAGCAGCTTGGAGCGGAATCAGCCCCAGCATTTT. This gives the protein CASSLERNQPQHF.

The V call is TRBV4-1, the J call TRBJ2-1; 12 bases match TRBD2. Per the germline V gene, CDR1 is MGHRA and CDR2 is YSYEKL. The CDR3 totals 16 residues. The V and J ends lost 3 bases and 3 bases, in that order; junction bases with no gene match: 3. The CDR3 sequence: CASSHLLAGGYNEQFF. CDR3 bases: TGCGCCAGCAGCCACCTACTAGCGGGGGGCTACAATGAGCAGTTCTTC.

V usage is TRBV5-1 and J usage is TRBJ1-1, with D tentatively TRBD1 (5 bases). Trimming cost V 2 bases and J 0 bases, with 8 bases left between them. This CDR3 comprises 14 residues. Per the germline V gene, CDR1 is SGHRS and CDR2 is YFSETQ. CDR3 sequence: CASSLQVMNTEAFF. The CDR3 DNA is TGCGCCAGCAGCTTACAGGTTATGAACACTGAAGCTTTCTTT.

This chain connects TRBV6-5 to TRBJ1-1, with a possible D match to TRBD1 (5 bases). The V end lost 10 bases, the J end lost 0 bases, and 15 bases lay between the germline ends. CDR3 length: 14 residues. Germline V gene lookup returns CDR1 MNHEY and CDR2 SVGAGI. Written as DNA, the CDR3 is TGTGCCACCCAGGGCAGGGTAATGAACACTGAAGCTTTCTTT. The encoded protein is CATQGRVMNTEAFF.

This chain uses TRBV19 with TRBJ1-1; 9 bases line up with TRBD1. The CDR3 runs to 13 residues. CDR1 is LNHDA and CDR2 is SQIVND in the germline V gene (reference sequence). Trimming removed 6 bases from V and 6 bases from J; junction bases left unmatched: 5. CDR3 residues: CASRQGARAEAFF. The CDR3 bases are TGTGCCAGTAGACAGGGGGCAAGGGCTGAAGCTTTCTTT. Full variable domain (outside the CDR3, taken from reference TRBV19 and TRBJ1-1): DGGITQSPKYLFRKEGQNVTLSCEQNLNHDAMYWYRQDPGQGLRLIYYSQIVNDFQKGDIAEGYSVSREKKESFPLTVTSAQKNPTAFYLCASRQGARAEAFFGQGTRLTVV.

V gene TRBV7-9 combines with J gene TRBJ1-2; the D is unclear. V shed 5 bases and J shed 8 bases, with 18 bases lying between them. Germline V lookup: CDR1 SEHNR, CDR2 FQNEAQ (reference sequence). The CDR3 is 14 residues long. This CDR3 reads CASSASEGGMGYTF. CDR3 sequence (DNA): TGTGCCAGCAGCGCAAGTGAGGGAGGAATGGGCTACACCTTC.